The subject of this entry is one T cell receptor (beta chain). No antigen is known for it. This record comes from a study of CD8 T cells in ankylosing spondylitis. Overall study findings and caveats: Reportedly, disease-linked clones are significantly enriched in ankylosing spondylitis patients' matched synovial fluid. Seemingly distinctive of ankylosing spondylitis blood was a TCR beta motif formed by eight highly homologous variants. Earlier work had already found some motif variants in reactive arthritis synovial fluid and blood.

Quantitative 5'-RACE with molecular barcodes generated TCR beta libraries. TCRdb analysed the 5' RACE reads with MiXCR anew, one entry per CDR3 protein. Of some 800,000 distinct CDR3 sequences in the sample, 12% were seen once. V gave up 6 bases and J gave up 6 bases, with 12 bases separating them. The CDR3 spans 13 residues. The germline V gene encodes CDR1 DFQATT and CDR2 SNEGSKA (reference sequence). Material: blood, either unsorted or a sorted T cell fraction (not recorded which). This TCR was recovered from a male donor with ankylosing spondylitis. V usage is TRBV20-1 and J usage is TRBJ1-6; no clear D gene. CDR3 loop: CSAPHRTNSPLHF. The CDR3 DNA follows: TGCAGTGCCCCACATAGGACTAATTCACCCCTCCACTTT.